Reported below is one TCR beta chain. Its cognate antigen is unknown. Germline V gives CDR1 SGHDN, CDR2 FVKESK. Trimming took off 2 bases at V and 1 base at J, with 12 bases between the two ends. This CDR3 is 15 amino acids long. The sample comes from a study of cytomegalovirus exposure and HLA in healthy donors. Researchers ran the PCR with 60 Vbeta and 13 Jbeta primers. Sequenced by immunoSEQ multiplex PCR; TCRdb stores in-frame clones only, minus some. Its table records 60,000 to 80,000 clones. General study results and limits: Later on, analysis showed that most CMV-associated TCR beta chains appeared to be HLA-restricted. The authors later linked a missense DCLRE1C variant to TCR beta V- and J-gene trimming.

The TCR was taken from a man in his forties or fifties in good health and CMV-seronegative. Sample: PBMCs. V and J are TRBV14 and TRBJ2-7, with D maybe TRBD1 (6 bases). CDR3 region: CASSQRPGQSYEQYF. The CDR3 DNA reads as TGTGCCAGCAGCCAAAGGCCCGGACAGTCCTACGAGCAGTACTTC.